These 30 T cell receptor beta chains originate from one sample sequenced in a study of cytomegalovirus exposure and HLA in healthy donors. In the PCR, 60 Vbeta and 13 Jbeta primers were used. Profiling relied on immunoSEQ multiplex PCR, and the TCRdb table lists in-frame clones only, not all of them. The table lists roughly 110,000 clones, under 85% of them singletons. What was sequenced was PBMCs. These receptors were obtained from a male donor in good health and CMV-seronegative.

This chain links TRBV7-6 with TRBJ2-2; tentatively, D is TRBD1 (6 bases). Germline CDR1 SGHVS, CDR2 FNYEAQ. Trimming removed 4 bases from V and 4 bases from J, with 16 bases in between. The CDR3 loop spans 16 amino acids. CDR3 residues: CASSYPTGITTGELFF. The CDR3 DNA reads as TGTGCCAGCAGCTACCCGACAGGTATCACCACCGGGGAGCTGTTTTTT.

The CDR3 spells CASSLVGQVYNEQFF. CDR3 sequence (DNA): TGTGCCAGCAGCTTAGTTGGGCAGGTTTACAATGAGCAGTTCTTC. V and J are TRBV7-2 and TRBJ2-1; D remains ambiguous. CDR3 length: 15 amino acids. Germline V gene sequence: CDR1 SGHTA, CDR2 FQGNSA. Trimming left V 1 base short and J 4 bases short, with 11 bases between.

The rearrangement joins TRBV29-1 to TRBJ2-7, with 7 bases matching TRBD1. There are 14 residues in the CDR3. The V segment lost 0 bases and the J segment 5 bases; nucleotides outside the gene matches: 7. The germline gives CDR1 SQVTM, CDR2 ANQGSEA. CDR3 nucleotide sequence: TGCAGCGTTGAAGATCGGAACAGGGGCAACGAGCAGTACTTC. Protein sequence: CSVEDRNRGNEQYF.

The rearrangement uses TRBV5-1 and TRBJ2-5; 13 nucleotides match TRBD2. With 4 bases clipped from V and 4 bases from J, the junction kept 7 bases outside the gene matches. The CDR3 covers 16 residues. In germline, CDR1 is SGHRS, CDR2 YFSETQ. The CDR3 region is CASSPPGTSGTETQYF. The CDR3 region has the DNA TGCGCCAGCAGCCCCCCCGGGACTAGCGGGACAGAGACCCAGTACTTC.

Here the CDR3 DNA reads TGTGCCAGCAGCTCCGTCTCAGAACATTCCTACGAGCAGTACTTC. Translating it yields CASSSVSEHSYEQYF. The genes are TRBV7-9 and TRBJ2-7, with D uncertain. Germline CDR1 and CDR2: SEHNR and FQNEAQ (reference sequence). Trimming cost V 4 bases and J 1 base, with 14 bases left between them. The CDR3 extends over 15 amino acids.

The rearrangement uses TRBV5-1 and TRBJ1-5, with D possibly TRBD1 on 5 matching bases. CDR3 size: 15 residues. Germline V gives CDR1 SGHRS, CDR2 YFSETQ. V dropped 4 bases and J dropped 1 base, with 12 bases sitting between them. CDR3 in amino acids: CASSLAGISNQPQHF. The CDR3, as DNA: TGCGCCAGCAGCCTCGCAGGGATAAGCAATCAGCCCCAGCATTTT. Full variable domain (remainder filled in from reference TRBV5-1 and TRBJ1-5): KAGVTQTPRYLIKTRGQQVTLSCSPISGHRSVSWYQQTPGQGLQFLFEYFSETQRNKGNFPGRFSGRQFSNSRSEMNVSTLELGDSALYLCASSLAGISNQPQHFGDGTRLSIL.

The chain uses TRBV18 and TRBJ1-1; maybe TRBD1 (5 bases). CDR1 is KGHSH and CDR2 is LQKENI in the germline V gene. The CDR3 is 15 amino acids. With 3 bases removed from V and 5 bases from J, the gap between germline ends came to 16 bases. The CDR3 is CASSPTVGLGTEAFF. The CDR3 coding sequence is TGTGCCAGCTCACCTACAGTGGGGCTAGGGACTGAAGCTTTCTTT. Full variable domain (missing parts from reference TRBV18 and TRBJ1-1): NAGVMQNPRHLVRRRGQEARLRCSPMKGHSHVYWYRQLPEEGLKFMVYLQKENIIDESGMPKERFSAEFPKEGPSILRIQQVVRGDSAAYFCASSPTVGLGTEAFFGQGTRLTVV.

V and J are TRBV5-4 and TRBJ2-7, with 10 bases fitting TRBD1. Trimming took 4 bases from V and 3 from J; bases not matched to a gene: 4. This CDR3 region has 14 residues. Germline lookup yields CDR1 SGHNT and CDR2 YYREEE (reference sequence). CDR3 nucleotides: TGTGCCAGCAGCCCGGACAGGGGGAGCTACGAGCAGTACTTC. Translated, it gives CASSPDRGSYEQYF.

This CDR3 reads CASSSWGGTSDEQFF. The CDR3 DNA sequence: TGTGCCAGCAGCTCCTGGGGGGGCACCTCGGATGAGCAGTTCTTC. The rearrangement joins TRBV6-5 to TRBJ2-1, with D maybe TRBD2 (7 bases). The CDR3 has 15 residues. The germline V gene encodes CDR1 MNHEY and CDR2 SVGAGI. Trimming removed 6 bases from V and 8 bases from J, with 20 bases in between.

The genes are TRBV6-5 and TRBJ1-3; tentative D call: TRBD1 (6 bases). This CDR3 is 16 amino acids long. The germline V and J ends were trimmed by 0 bases and 0 bases, with 9 bases remaining between them. The germline V gene encodes CDR1 MNHEY and CDR2 SVGAGI. The CDR3 here is CASSYSGQPSGNTIYF. The CDR3 nucleotides are TGTGCCAGCAGTTACTCAGGACAGCCCTCTGGAAACACCATATATTTT.

The genes are TRBV4-1 and TRBJ2-1; 10 nucleotides match TRBD2. The CDR3 extends over 15 amino acids. With 4 bases clipped from V and 10 bases from J, the junction kept 10 bases outside the gene matches. CDR1 and CDR2 from the germline V gene are MGHRA and YSYEKL. The CDR3 sequence: CASSLSGTSVAEQFF. DNA of the CDR3: TGCGCCAGCAGCCTTTCCGGGACTAGCGTCGCAGAGCAGTTCTTC.

This chain links TRBV2 with TRBJ1-2; a possible D gene is TRBD1 (5 bases). The CDR3 is made up of 12 amino acids. The germline V gene encodes CDR1 SNHLY and CDR2 FYNNEI. V lost 6 bases, J lost 5 bases, and 10 bases lay in between. In DNA form, the CDR3 reads TGTGCCAGCAGAGAGCAGGGATATGGCTACACCTTC. Its translation is CASREQGYGYTF.

Only a few counts were recorded for this clone. The chain has TRBV2 and TRBJ2-5; D not resolved. The CDR3 consists of 17 residues. Per the germline V gene, CDR1 is SNHLY and CDR2 is FYNNEI. V gave up 2 bases and J gave up 2 bases, with 18 bases separating them. CDR3 residues: CASSESAYWQAQETQYF. The CDR3 DNA reads as TGTGCCAGCAGTGAATCCGCATACTGGCAGGCACAAGAGACCCAGTACTTC.

This clone was seen a single time. This chain uses TRBV18 with TRBJ2-5, with TRBD1 matching over 9 bases. Losses at the gene ends were 3 bases for V and 3 bases for J; bases not matched to a gene: 2. The CDR3 is 14 amino acids. Germline CDR1 is KGHSH and CDR2 is LQKENI. CDR3 bases: TGTGCCAGCTCACCGCGGACAGGGGAAGAGACCCAGTACTTC. Protein: CASSPRTGEETQYF.

The chain links TRBV15 to TRBJ2-7, with 14 bases aligning to TRBD2. CDR3 length: 15 amino acids. Per germline, CDR1 LNHNV and CDR2 YYDKDF (reference sequence). Unmatched junction bases numbered 4, after V lost 4 bases and J lost 5 bases. The CDR3 is CATSMGTSGSNEQYF. CDR3 nucleotides: TGTGCCACCAGCATGGGGACTAGCGGGAGCAACGAGCAGTACTTC.

The chain recombines TRBV5-6 with TRBJ1-1; D perhaps matches TRBD1 (5 bases). V was shortened by 2 bases and J by 1 base, with 12 bases between the two germline ends. Germline V gives CDR1 SGHDT, CDR2 YYEEEE. CDR3 size: 15 residues. The CDR3 bases are TGTGCCAGCAGCTTAGTGTACAGGACGAACACTGAAGCTTTCTTT. This encodes CASSLVYRTNTEAFF.

V and J are TRBV5-1 and TRBJ2-2; D is unresolved. Between the trimmed V and J ends, which lost 4 bases and 7 bases, there was a span of 17 bases. The CDR3 runs to 15 residues. Germline CDR1 SGHRS, CDR2 YFSETQ. The CDR3 reads CASSPNPLQGGELFF. The CDR3 DNA reads as TGCGCCAGCAGCCCAAACCCACTACAAGGCGGGGAGCTGTTTTTT.

The chain couples TRBV4-1 to TRBJ1-1, with 8 bases aligning to TRBD1. The CDR3 covers 16 residues. CDR1 is MGHRA and CDR2 is YSYEKL in the germline V gene. J gave up 1 base and V 1 base, and 5 bases lay outside the gene matches. The chain's CDR3 is CASSQGGGTGNTEAFF. The CDR3 DNA sequence: TGCGCCAGCAGCCAAGGGGGAGGGACAGGGAACACTGAAGCTTTCTTT.

The chain links TRBV7-2 to TRBJ1-2, with D possibly matching TRBD1 (5 bases). In germline, CDR1 is SGHTA, CDR2 FQGNSA. Trimming took off 2 bases at V and 2 bases at J, with 15 bases between the two ends. This CDR3 has 16 amino acids. The CDR3 loop reads CASSLLTSTVNYGYTF. DNA of the CDR3: TGTGCCAGCAGCTTACTTACTTCGACAGTGAACTATGGCTACACCTTC.

In its sample, this clone was seen once. This chain connects TRBV29-1 to TRBJ1-5; D may be TRBD1 (6 bases). The V gene's germline CDR1 is SQVTM and CDR2 ANQGSEA. Trimming left V 4 bases short and J 0 bases short, with 10 bases between. The CDR3 contains 14 residues. The CDR3, as DNA: TGCAGCGTTGGACAGGAAAATAGCAATCAGCCCCAGCATTTT. Amino acids: CSVGQENSNQPQHF.

This clone was picked up one time. The chain's CDR3 is CASSSGNYQPQHF. The CDR3 nucleotides read TGTGCCAGCAGTTCAGGGAATTACCAGCCCCAGCATTTT. The chain uses TRBV27 and TRBJ1-5; D might be TRBD1 (5 bases). V was cut by 4 bases and J by 7 bases, with 11 bases left in between. The CDR3 spans 13 residues. Germline CDR1 reads MNHEY; CDR2 reads SMNVEV (reference sequence).

The chain couples TRBV5-4 to TRBJ2-7, with D maybe TRBD1 (6 bases). Looked up from germline, CDR1 is SGHNT and CDR2 is YYREEE (reference sequence). The CDR3 has 15 residues. The germline V and J ends were trimmed by 1 base and 5 bases, with 16 bases remaining between them. The chain's CDR3 is CASSLPGHVSDEQYF. The CDR3 DNA reads TGTGCCAGCAGCTTGCCGGGACACGTGAGCGACGAGCAGTACTTC.

J is TRBJ2-1 and V is TRBV27, with D perhaps matching TRBD2 (5 bases). Germline-derived CDR1 and CDR2 are MNHEY and SMNVEV (reference sequence). The CDR3 consists of 15 residues. Trimming pared 0 bases from V and 4 bases from J, leaving 10 bases between. CDR3 coding DNA: TGTGCCAGCAGTTTATCGGTAGCGAGGTACAATGAGCAGTTCTTC. It specifies CASSLSVARYNEQFF.

The genes are TRBV5-4 and TRBJ1-2; no reliable D call. The V end was cut by 2 bases, the J end by 0 bases, with 11 bases between. Per germline, CDR1 SGHNT and CDR2 YYREEE (reference sequence). This CDR3 region has 15 residues. This CDR3 reads CASSFSIPANYGYTF. For the CDR3, the DNA is TGTGCCAGCAGCTTTTCGATCCCGGCTAACTATGGCTACACCTTC. The full variable domain, with the rest looked up from reference TRBV5-4 and TRBJ1-2, is ETGVTQSPTHLIKTRGQQVTLRCSSQSGHNTVSWYQQALGQGPQFIFQYYREEENGRGNFPPRFSGLQFPNYSSELNVNALELDDSALYLCASSFSIPANYGYTFGSGTRLTVV.

This clone was seen a single time. This rearrangement joins TRBV5-1 to TRBJ2-7, with 10 bases identical to TRBD1. The CDR3 runs 15 residues. The germline V gene encodes CDR1 SGHRS and CDR2 YFSETQ. V shed 0 bases and J 6 bases; nucleotides not matched to a gene: 6. The CDR3 sequence: CASSLATTGGREQYF. The CDR3 nucleotides read TGCGCCAGCAGCTTGGCCACGACAGGGGGCCGCGAGCAGTACTTC.

The chain combines TRBV10-1 with TRBJ2-7, with 7 positions matching TRBD1. In germline, CDR1 is WNHNN, CDR2 SYGVQD (reference sequence). This CDR3 spans 13 amino acids. The ends lost 4 bases at V and 6 bases at J; junction bases unmatched: 6. This CDR3 is CASSADRVGEQYF. CDR3 bases: TGCGCCAGCAGTGCCGACAGGGTCGGCGAGCAGTACTTC.

The chain is built from TRBV2 and TRBJ2-5; TRBD2 might be the D (6 bases). CDR1 is SNHLY and CDR2 is FYNNEI in the germline V gene. Trimming took 6 bases from V and 4 from J, leaving 12 bases between them. The CDR3 runs 13 residues. In DNA form, the CDR3 reads TGTGCCAGCAGCCCGACTAGACTAGAGACCCAGTACTTC. As protein: CASSPTRLETQYF.

This chain connects TRBV11-3 to TRBJ2-1, with 9 bases lining up with TRBD2. Germline CDR1 and CDR2: SGHNT and YENEEA. The V segment lost 5 bases and the J segment 4 bases; nucleotides outside the gene matches: 3. The CDR3 has 14 residues. Here the CDR3 DNA reads TGTGCCAGCAGCCTGCGGGAGGGGTACAATGAGCAGTTCTTC. It translates to CASSLREGYNEQFF. Variable domain in full (rest from reference TRBV11-3 and TRBJ2-1): EAGVVQSPRYKIIEKKQPVAFWCNPISGHNTLYWYLQNLGQGPELLIRYENEEAVDDSQLPKDRFSAERLKGVDSTLKIQPAELGDSAVYLCASSLREGYNEQFFGPGTRLTVL.

The chain joins TRBV27 to TRBJ2-1; D gene unclear. V lost 7 bases, J lost 4 bases, and 11 bases lay in between. Per germline, CDR1 MNHEY and CDR2 SMNVEV (reference sequence). This CDR3 comprises 13 residues. CDR3 loop: CASKGGNYNEQFF. CDR3 DNA: TGTGCCAGCAAAGGCGGAAATTACAATGAGCAGTTCTTC.

The chain combines TRBV19 with TRBJ1-1; unclear D gene. Trimming took 4 bases from V and 3 from J, leaving 6 bases between them. The germline CDR1 and CDR2 sequences are LNHDA and SQIVND (reference sequence). The CDR3 consists of 12 residues. DNA of the CDR3: TGTGCCAGTAGTACTGAGTACACTGAAGCTTTCTTT. This encodes CASSTEYTEAFF.